One and the same sample provided the 26 T cell receptor beta chains below, sequenced in a study of cytomegalovirus exposure and HLA in healthy donors (dated by TCRdb to about 2017). The protocol used for the library was the immunoSEQ multiplex PCR assay. The multiplex PCR relied on a mix of 60 forward primers for TCR Vbeta segments and 13 reverse primers for TCR Jbeta segments. TCRdb stores this immuneACCESS table with in-frame sequences only. Part of the clones is absent; in the studies checked, under half of the shortfall reflects unresolved V genes, and no reason is known for the rest. Within this sample are roughly 120,000 clones, with roughly 9.9% of them counted one time only. The ten most abundant clones make up 3% to 3.5% of the sample. The specimen sequenced was PBMCs. The receptors here all came from a man between 25 and 39 years old in good health and CMV-seronegative.

There are a few counts of this clone. The CDR3 spells CASSGSGSRGTQYF. The CDR3 region has the DNA TGTGCCAGCAGTGGTAGCGGGAGCCGGGGTACGCAGTATTTT. The rearrangement joins TRBV6-1 to TRBJ2-3; TRBD2 matches at 9 bases. The trim removed 4 bases at V and 8 bases at J, leaving 7 bases unmatched. CDR1 is MNHNS and CDR2 is SASEGT in the germline V gene. The CDR3 runs 14 residues.

This CDR3 is CASSDEGLRTETQYF. CDR3 DNA: TGTGCCAGCAGTGACGAGGGCCTCAGGACTGAGACCCAGTACTTC. The V and J genes are TRBV2 and TRBJ2-5; perhaps TRBD2 as D (5 bases). The germline CDR1 and CDR2 sequences are SNHLY and FYNNEI. The CDR3 runs to 15 residues. V was shortened by 3 bases and J by 5 bases, with 16 bases between the two germline ends.

In this sample, this clone turned up a few times. The CDR3, as DNA: TGCGCCAGCAGCCAAGACGGAGGCAAAACCTACGAGCAGTACTTC. It is translated as CASSQDGGKTYEQYF. V is TRBV4-3 and J is TRBJ2-7; D is perhaps TRBD2 (5 bases). Germline loops: CDR1 LGHNA, CDR2 YSLEER. Trimming removed 0 bases from V and 2 bases from J, with 11 bases in between. The CDR3 totals 15 residues.

This clone was picked up a small number of times. The V gene is TRBV5-1, the J gene TRBJ2-7; TRBD1 matches 10 bases. This CDR3 spans 14 amino acids. The V segment lost 4 bases and the J segment 5 bases; nucleotides outside the gene matches: 6. Germline CDR1 reads SGHRS; CDR2 reads YFSETQ. The CDR3 DNA follows: TGCGCCAGCAGCCTCCGGGACAGGGGACACGAGCAGTACTTC. Its protein product is CASSLRDRGHEQYF.

The V and J genes are TRBV30 and TRBJ1-2; D remains ambiguous. Germline V gene sequence: CDR1 GTSNPN, CDR2 SVGIG (reference sequence). The V gene lost 4 bases and the J gene lost 8 bases, with 14 bases spanning the gap. The CDR3 length is 12 residues. CDR3 in DNA: TGTGCCTGGACCCTCTGGGTGGGCGGCTACACCTTC. Protein: CAWTLWVGGYTF. Together with reference TRBV30 and TRBJ1-2, the CDR3 gives the full variable domain: SQTIHQWPATLVQPVGSPLSLECTVEGTSNPNLYWYRQAAGRGLQLLFYSVGIGQISSEVPQNLSASRPQDRQFILSSKKLLLSDSGFYLCAWTLWVGGYTFGSGTRLTVV.

J is TRBJ2-7 and V is TRBV15; D is perhaps TRBD2 (7 bases). The CDR3 covers 13 residues. CDR1 LNHNV and CDR2 YYDKDF come from the germline V gene (reference sequence). The V and J ends lost 5 bases and 4 bases respectively, with 12 bases between them. CDR3 DNA: TGTGCCACCAGCCCCGAGGGGGGGTACGAGCAGTACTTC. This codes for CATSPEGGYEQYF.

The chain carries TRBV6-5 and TRBJ1-1; D is ambiguous. Germline V lookup: CDR1 MNHEY, CDR2 SVGAGI. The germline V and J ends were trimmed by 2 bases and 1 base, with 2 bases remaining between them. The CDR3 runs 12 residues. The CDR3 here is CASSYQNTEAFF. The CDR3, as DNA: TGTGCCAGCAGTTACCAGAACACTGAAGCTTTCTTT.

The chain combines TRBV28 with TRBJ1-1; D unclear. The CDR3 covers 13 residues. Germline V gene sequence: CDR1 MDHEN, CDR2 SYDVKM. V lost 6 bases, J lost 5 bases, and 13 bases lay in between. In nucleotides, the CDR3 is TGTGCCAGCAGAATAAGAGGGCGAACTGAAGCTTTCTTT. Translation gives CASRIRGRTEAFF.

This clone has only a few counts. The rearrangement uses TRBV7-8 and TRBJ2-7; D call uncertain. Looked up from germline, CDR1 is SGHVS and CDR2 is FQNEAQ. The V and J ends lost 5 bases and 5 bases respectively, with 13 bases between them. The CDR3 is 13 amino acids. CDR3 sequence: CASSLRSGHEQYF. CDR3 in DNA: TGTGCCAGCAGCCTTCGGAGTGGCCACGAGCAGTACTTC.

In its sample, this clone was seen a few times. The chain combines TRBV30 with TRBJ1-2; 9 bases are shared with TRBD1. CDR1 is GTSNPN and CDR2 is SVGIG in the germline V gene (reference sequence). There are 15 residues in the CDR3. With 3 bases clipped from V and 2 bases from J, the junction kept 7 bases outside the gene matches. CDR3 nucleotide sequence: TGTGCCTGGAGCCTCACAGGGGGCGCCAACTATGGCTACACCTTC. As protein: CAWSLTGGANYGYTF.

The rearrangement uses TRBV15 and TRBJ2-5, with 7 bases that match TRBD2. V dropped 1 base and J dropped 1; count of bases not matched to a gene: 0. In germline, CDR1 is LNHNV, CDR2 YYDKDF (reference sequence). The CDR3 totals 14 residues. The CDR3 protein is CATSRGGGQETQYF. DNA of the CDR3: TGTGCCACCAGCAGAGGGGGGGGCCAAGAGACCCAGTACTTC.

This clone was counted between two and nine times. The chain employs TRBV13 and TRBJ2-3, with 8 bases aligning to TRBD1. CDR1 is PRHDT, CDR2 FYEKMQ, per germline (reference sequence). V shed 1 base, J shed 1 base, and the junction held 4 bases outside the gene matches. The CDR3 totals 16 residues. CDR3 DNA sequence: TGTGCCAGCAGCTTAGCAGGGGGCAGGGGCACAGATACGCAGTATTTT. It codes for CASSLAGGRGTDTQYF.

The genes are TRBV30 and TRBJ1-2; TRBD1 aligns across 9 bases. Germline values: CDR1 GTSNPN, CDR2 SVGIG (reference sequence). This CDR3 is built from 13 residues. Unmatched junction bases numbered 5, after V lost 1 base and J lost 8 bases. CDR3 protein: CAWSGDRAIGYTF. CDR3 coding DNA: TGTGCCTGGAGTGGGGACAGGGCAATCGGCTACACCTTC.

This clone has just a few counts. V usage is TRBV6-5 and J usage is TRBJ2-5, with TRBD2 matching 12 bases. The CDR3 loop spans 14 amino acids. Trimming took 5 bases from V and 5 from J; bases not matched to a gene: 3. Germline V gives CDR1 MNHEY, CDR2 SVGAGI. CDR3 sequence: CASSPSGGAETQYF. The CDR3 DNA sequence: TGTGCCAGCAGTCCTAGCGGGGGGGCCGAGACCCAGTACTTC.

This clone was found a few times. V usage is TRBV27 and J usage is TRBJ2-2; D possibly corresponds to TRBD2 (5 bases). Deletions cut 4 bases from V and 1 base from J, with 13 bases between. Germline CDR1 and CDR2: MNHEY and SMNVEV (reference sequence). The length of the CDR3 is 16 residues. CDR3 sequence (DNA): TGTGCCAGCAGTTCCCGCGGTGGGAGGAACACCGGGGAGCTGTTTTTT. This gives the protein CASSSRGGRNTGELFF.

The J gene is TRBJ2-2, the V gene TRBV30; 7 bases align to TRBD1. V lost 1 base and J lost 5; bases outside the gene matches: 4. CDR3 size: 14 residues. CDR1 and CDR2 (germline): GTSNPN, SVGIG (reference sequence). CDR3 sequence: CAWSAGTVTGELFF. CDR3 in DNA: TGTGCCTGGAGTGCCGGGACAGTGACCGGGGAGCTGTTTTTT.

The sample holds a few counts of this clone. This rearrangement joins TRBV5-1 to TRBJ2-1, with unresolved D. V was cut by 0 bases and J by 7 bases, with 11 bases left in between. The CDR3 contains 14 residues. CDR1 SGHRS and CDR2 YFSETQ come from the germline V gene. CDR3 region: CASSLEAESNEQFF. The CDR3 region has the DNA TGCGCCAGCAGCTTGGAGGCGGAGTCAAATGAGCAGTTCTTC.

The chain uses TRBV5-1 and TRBJ1-1; 9 bases map to TRBD1. Germline CDR1 SGHRS, CDR2 YFSETQ. The CDR3 runs to 15 residues. The trim removed 4 bases at V and 0 bases at J, leaving 4 bases unmatched. The DNA of the CDR3 is TGCGCCAGCAGCAGGACAGGGGCCGTGAACACTGAAGCTTTCTTT. Translation gives CASSRTGAVNTEAFF. Using reference TRBV5-1 and TRBJ1-1 for the parts outside the CDR3, the full variable domain is KAGVTQTPRYLIKTRGQQVTLSCSPISGHRSVSWYQQTPGQGLQFLFEYFSETQRNKGNFPGRFSGRQFSNSRSEMNVSTLELGDSALYLCASSRTGAVNTEAFFGQGTRLTVV.

This clone was observed a handful of times. The chain combines TRBV10-1 with TRBJ2-3, with TRBD2 identical over 8 bases. V lost 2 bases and J lost 2; bases outside the gene matches: 6. This CDR3 contains 16 residues. Germline V gene sequence: CDR1 WNHNN, CDR2 SYGVQD (reference sequence). The CDR3 is CASSELSGDNTDTQYF. DNA of the CDR3: TGCGCCAGCAGTGAGCTTAGCGGGGATAACACAGATACGCAGTATTTT.

This chain connects TRBV7-9 to TRBJ1-2, with 10 positions matching TRBD1. V shed 4 bases, J shed 4 bases, and the junction held 12 bases outside the gene matches. This CDR3 is 17 amino acids long. Germline V gene sequence: CDR1 SEHNR, CDR2 FQNEAQ (reference sequence). The CDR3 sequence: CASSSPQGQGEPYGYTF. In nucleotides, the CDR3 is TGTGCCAGCAGCTCACCCCAAGGACAGGGGGAACCCTATGGCTACACCTTC.

This chain links TRBV7-9 with TRBJ2-7; 11 bases align to TRBD2. The germline gives CDR1 SEHNR, CDR2 FQNEAQ (reference sequence). The CDR3 consists of 14 residues. Trimming removed 5 bases from V and 2 bases from J; junction bases left unmatched: 2. The DNA for the CDR3 is TGTGCCAGCAGCGGTAGCGGGGGGGCCTACGAGCAGTACTTC. This codes for CASSGSGGAYEQYF.

This sequence joins TRBV30 and TRBJ2-7; TRBD2 is a possible D gene (5 bases). Deletions cut 2 bases from V and 2 bases from J, with 10 bases between. The CDR3 spans 13 residues. Germline V gives CDR1 GTSNPN, CDR2 SVGIG (reference sequence). The CDR3 region is CAWSSGLPYEQYF. CDR3 bases: TGTGCCTGGAGTAGCGGACTTCCCTACGAGCAGTACTTC.

The chain recombines TRBV7-2 with TRBJ1-5; TRBD1 aligns across 9 bases. Trimming took 5 bases from V and 4 from J; bases not matched to a gene: 9. The CDR3 is 16 residues long. The germline V gene has CDR1 SGHTA and CDR2 FQGNSA. The CDR3 DNA sequence: TGTGCCAGCAGCCTGATGTTGGACAGGGGAAATCAGCCCCAGCATTTT. It encodes CASSLMLDRGNQPQHF.

This chain connects TRBV20-1 to TRBJ1-2; D is possibly TRBD1 (5 bases). Trimming removed 0 bases from V and 13 bases from J, with 12 bases in between. Germline lookup yields CDR1 DFQATT and CDR2 SNEGSKA (reference sequence). The CDR3 extends over 11 amino acids. DNA of the CDR3: TGCAGTGCTAGAGATATAACAGGTGCCACCTTC. Protein: CSARDITGATF.

This sequence joins TRBV11-2 and TRBJ1-2; D gene ambiguous. Germline lookup yields CDR1 SGHAT and CDR2 FQNNGV. The CDR3 spans 15 residues. Trimming stripped 5 bases from V and 6 bases from J, with 19 bases between. The CDR3 nucleotides are TGTGCCAGCAGCAACAGACGGGGAGCCTTAGATGGCTACACCTTC. It yields the protein CASSNRRGALDGYTF.

This clone has a handful of counts. This CDR3 reads CAISESGSPYEQYF. The CDR3 bases are TGTGCCATCAGTGAGTCTGGGAGTCCCTACGAGCAGTACTTC. The chain recombines TRBV10-3 with TRBJ2-7; D is possibly TRBD2 (5 bases). In germline, CDR1 is ENHRY, CDR2 SYGVKD. The V gene lost 0 bases and the J gene lost 2 bases, with 8 bases spanning the gap. The CDR3 covers 14 residues.